These 28 T cell receptor beta chains share one sample of origin, sequenced in a study of T cells in Graves' hyperthyroidism and ophthalmopathy. Amplified regions were TCR beta CDR3 sequences from RNA transcripts. The TCR CDR3 first-round RT-PCR relied on the HTBI primer set. TCRdb reanalysed the multiplex PCR reads using MiXCR and keeps one entry per CDR3 protein. The repertoire holds 300,000 to 500,000 distinct CDR3 sequences, about 16% seen once, with 32% in the top ten. Material: blood. The receptors were sampled from a young woman with Graves' hyperthyroidism.

This chain links TRBV20-1 with TRBJ2-3, with 9 positions matching TRBD2. With 3 bases clipped from V and 2 bases from J, the junction kept 15 bases outside the gene matches. Germline loops: CDR1 DFQATT, CDR2 SNEGSKA (reference sequence). This CDR3 contains 18 residues. The CDR3 region has the DNA TGCAGTGCTAGTCAACTAACCGGGGCTAGCGGGACCACAGATACGCAGTATTTT. This gives the protein CSASQLTGASGTTDTQYF.

The chain recombines TRBV18 with TRBJ1-4; 7 bases fit TRBD1. Per germline, CDR1 KGHSH and CDR2 LQKENI. The CDR3 length is 15 residues. J gave up 7 bases and V 0 bases, and 5 bases lay outside the gene matches. CDR3: CASSPPSDRAEKLFF. Here the CDR3 DNA reads TGTGCCAGCTCACCACCGTCCGACAGGGCTGAAAAACTGTTTTTT.

The rearrangement uses TRBV5-4 and TRBJ1-5; 8 bases fit TRBD1. The CDR3 consists of 17 residues. The V gene end was trimmed by 2 bases and the J gene end by 1 base; junction bases not matched to a gene: 8. The germline V gene has CDR1 SGHNT and CDR2 YYREEE (reference sequence). Written as DNA, the CDR3 is TGTGCCAGCAGCTTCTGGCAGGGGGCTAAAAGCAATCAGCCCCAGCATTTT. Amino acids: CASSFWQGAKSNQPQHF.

As regards this clonotype: Just one base apart from a much larger clone, this may be a read error. J is TRBJ2-1 and V is TRBV7-2; 14 positions agree with TRBD2. The CDR3 runs to 16 residues. Germline values: CDR1 SGHTA, CDR2 FQGNSA. The CDR3 DNA reads TGTGCCAGCAGCTGGACTAGCGGGAGGACCTACAATGAGCAGCTCTTC. Amino acids: CASSWTSGRTYNEQLF. Based on the CDR3 plus reference TRBV7-2 and TRBJ2-1, the full variable domain is GAGVSQSPSNKVTEKGKDVELRCDPISGHTALYWYRQSLGQGLEFLIYFQGNSAPDKSGLPSDRFSAERTGGSVSTLTIQRTQQEDSAVYLCASSWTSGRTYNEQLFGPGTRLTVL.

This clonotype was counted a few times. This chain uses TRBV5-1 with TRBJ2-3; D is possibly TRBD2 (5 bases). The CDR3 contains 14 residues. V was shortened by 2 bases and J by 2 bases, with 9 bases between the two germline ends. CDR1 is SGHRS, CDR2 YFSETQ, per germline. CDR3 amino acids: CASSFEGYTDTQYF. The CDR3, as DNA: TGCGCCAGCAGCTTCGAGGGCTACACAGATACGCAGTATTTT.

This clonotype was seen many times. The chain is built from TRBV11-2 and TRBJ1-4; 7 nucleotides agree with TRBD1. The length of the CDR3 is 14 residues. The germline V gene encodes CDR1 SGHAT and CDR2 FQNNGV. With 5 bases clipped from V and 4 bases from J, the junction kept 4 bases outside the gene matches. The CDR3 is CASSQDRYNEKLFF. The DNA for the CDR3 is TGTGCCAGCAGCCAGGACAGGTATAATGAAAAACTGTTTTTT.

This clonotype was counted between two and nine times. V and J are TRBV20-1 and TRBJ2-5, with D possibly matching TRBD1 (5 bases). Germline loops: CDR1 DFQATT, CDR2 SNEGSKA (reference sequence). The CDR3 runs 15 residues. Trimming cost V 5 bases and J 0 bases, with 16 bases left between them. CDR3 bases: TGCAGTGCTCCTAATACGAGACAGAACCAAGAGACCCAGTACTTC. It yields the protein CSAPNTRQNQETQYF.

This clonotype has only a few counts. This chain joins TRBV4-2 and TRBJ2-1, with D tentatively TRBD1 (6 bases). Germline V gene sequence: CDR1 LGHNA, CDR2 YNFKEQ. CDR3 length: 13 residues. V was cut by 1 base and J by 12 bases, with 13 bases left in between. The CDR3 here is CASSQVGGLLQFF. CDR3 sequence (DNA): TGTGCCAGCAGCCAAGTTGGGGGCTTGTTGCAGTTCTTC.

Only a few counts were recorded for this clonotype. The chain is built from TRBV5-4 and TRBJ1-6, with 7 bases aligning to TRBD1. This CDR3 has 16 residues. After removal of 4 bases from V and 7 bases from J, the junction contained 11 bases not matched to a gene. Germline CDR1 reads SGHNT; CDR2 reads YYREEE (reference sequence). The CDR3 spells CASSLPGQPNNSPLHF. The CDR3 nucleotides read TGTGCCAGCAGCCTGCCGGGACAGCCAAACAATTCACCCCTCCACTTT.

This clonotype was seen repeatedly, ten times or more. The gene calls are TRBV24-1 and TRBJ2-3; the match to TRBD2 covers 13 bases. The germline V gene encodes CDR1 KGHDR and CDR2 SFDVKD. CDR3 length: 18 amino acids. V was pared by 4 bases and J by 5 bases, with 11 bases of the junction left unmatched. CDR3 loop: CATSDRLLAGGSQDTQYF. The DNA of the CDR3 is TGTGCCACCAGTGACCGGTTACTAGCGGGAGGGTCACAAGATACGCAGTATTTT.

This clonotype has ten or more counts. V gene TRBV18 combines with J gene TRBJ1-1; 8 nucleotides match TRBD1. CDR3 length: 15 residues. The V gene's germline CDR1 is KGHSH and CDR2 LQKENI. V shed 2 bases and J 6 bases; nucleotides not matched to a gene: 8. DNA of the CDR3: TGTGCCAGCTCACCAGGACAGGGACGTTACTCTGAAGCTTTCTTT. Translation gives CASSPGQGRYSEAFF.

This clonotype was counted only a few times. The rearrangement joins TRBV29-1 to TRBJ1-4; D perhaps matches TRBD1 (5 bases). V shed 5 bases and J shed 7 bases, with 17 bases lying between them. The CDR3 contains 14 residues. The germline V gene encodes CDR1 SQVTM and CDR2 ANQGSEA. DNA of the CDR3: TGCAGCGTTCCTACAGGAGTAGGCGGTGAAAAACTGTTTTTT. Its translation is CSVPTGVGGEKLFF.

This chain's CDR3 is CASSVGSGTGELFF. The CDR3 coding sequence is TGTGCCAGCAGTGTAGGGTCGGGCACCGGGGAGCTGTTTTTT. The gene calls are TRBV25-1 and TRBJ2-2; D remains unclear. CDR1 MGHDK and CDR2 SYGVNS come from the germline V gene. The CDR3 has 14 amino acids. The V end lost 4 bases, the J end lost 4 bases, and 10 bases lay between the germline ends.

This clonotype was observed many times. The gene calls are TRBV20-1 and TRBJ2-7; possibly TRBD1 for D (5 bases). Trimming removed 1 base from V and 2 bases from J, with 15 bases in between. The V gene's germline CDR1 is DFQATT and CDR2 SNEGSKA (reference sequence). CDR3 length: 15 amino acids. CDR3 coding DNA: TGCAGTGCTAGAGGACAGCAGGGAAGAACCTACGAGCAGTACTTC. It translates to CSARGQQGRTYEQYF.

This clonotype was seen ten or more times. The V and J genes are TRBV30 and TRBJ2-7; D may be TRBD1 (5 bases). The V end was cut by 6 bases, the J end by 3 bases, with 15 bases between. The germline V gene has CDR1 GTSNPN and CDR2 SVGIG (reference sequence). This CDR3 is built from 13 residues. For the CDR3, the DNA is TGTGCCTGCCAAGGACATCAAGTCTACGAGCAGTACTTC. Protein product: CACQGHQVYEQYF.

This clonotype occurred many times. CDR3 bases: TGCGCCAGCAGCAATGGGCAGAACACTGAAGCTTTCTTT. It translates to CASSNGQNTEAFF. The rearrangement links TRBV5-1 to TRBJ1-1; D uncertain. The germline CDR1 and CDR2 sequences are SGHRS and YFSETQ. Trimming shortened V by 4 bases and J by 1 base, and 8 bases separated the two germline ends. This CDR3 spans 13 amino acids. The complete variable domain, with remaining parts taken from reference TRBV5-1 and TRBJ1-1, reads KAGVTQTPRYLIKTRGQQVTLSCSPISGHRSVSWYQQTPGQGLQFLFEYFSETQRNKGNFPGRFSGRQFSNSRSEMNVSTLELGDSALYLCASSNGQNTEAFFGQGTRLTVV.

The chain's CDR3 is CSANPSGASTDTQYF. CDR3 DNA sequence: TGCAGTGCTAATCCTAGCGGGGCAAGCACAGATACGCAGTATTTT. V and J are TRBV20-1 and TRBJ2-3, with 9 bases fitting TRBD2. This CDR3 is 15 amino acids long. The germline gives CDR1 DFQATT, CDR2 SNEGSKA (reference sequence). V shed 4 bases and J 0 bases; nucleotides not matched to a gene: 5.

The chain links TRBV18 to TRBJ1-2; D gene ambiguous. This CDR3 spans 13 amino acids. With 6 bases removed from V and 2 bases from J, the gap between germline ends came to 10 bases. CDR1 is KGHSH, CDR2 LQKENI, per germline. CDR3 nucleotides: TGTGCCAGCTCCCCCGAAGAAAACTATGGCTACACCTTC. Encoded protein: CASSPEENYGYTF.

This clonotype has at least ten counts. This sequence joins TRBV3-1 and TRBJ2-3; 8 bases line up with TRBD2. The CDR3 consists of 13 residues. CDR1 is LGHDT, CDR2 YNNKEL, per germline (reference sequence). V lost 8 bases, J lost 4 bases, and 5 bases stayed unmatched. CDR3 sequence: CASVGLAADTQYF. The CDR3 coding sequence is TGTGCCAGCGTTGGACTAGCAGCAGATACGCAGTATTTT.

This clonotype was counted ten times or more. V and J are TRBV29-1 and TRBJ1-1; D unclear. Deletions cut 4 bases from V and 7 bases from J, with 7 bases between. The CDR3 spans 10 residues. Germline V gene data show CDR1 as SQVTM and CDR2 as ANQGSEA. CDR3 in amino acids: CSVVQFEAFF. DNA of the CDR3: TGCAGCGTTGTGCAGTTTGAAGCTTTCTTT.

This clonotype showed up many times. CDR3 region: CSARGVAGTTGNQPQHF. The CDR3 coding sequence is TGCAGTGCTAGAGGGGTGGCGGGGACGACGGGCAATCAGCCCCAGCATTTT. The chain employs TRBV20-1 and TRBJ1-5, with D perhaps TRBD1 (5 bases). Trimming stripped 1 base from V and 2 bases from J, with 18 bases between. Germline CDR1 and CDR2: DFQATT and SNEGSKA (reference sequence). The CDR3 has 17 amino acids.

The V and J genes are TRBV19 and TRBJ1-1; a possible D gene is TRBD1 (5 bases). Germline V lookup: CDR1 LNHDA, CDR2 SQIVND (reference sequence). V lost 3 bases and J 0 bases, leaving 14 bases between the germline ends. This CDR3 has 16 residues. CDR3 coding DNA: TGTGCCAGTAGTATCTCGGGGGGGGGGATGAACACTGAAGCTTTCTTT. Translation: CASSISGGGMNTEAFF.

This clonotype was counted ten times or more. The CDR3 DNA is TGTGCCAGCAGCCAACTAGCGTCCCACGAGCAGTACTTC. Encoded protein: CASSQLASHEQYF. The rearrangement uses TRBV3-1 and TRBJ2-7, with D maybe TRBD2 (6 bases). Germline V CDR1 and CDR2: LGHDT, YNNKEL (reference sequence). There are 13 residues in the CDR3. The ends were cut back, 2 bases at V and 5 bases at J, with 10 bases in the middle.

This clonotype came up a few times. The chain carries TRBV7-9 and TRBJ2-3, with TRBD1 identical over 8 bases. The length of the CDR3 is 15 residues. Germline V gene lookup returns CDR1 SEHNR and CDR2 FQNEAQ (reference sequence). Trimming took 2 bases from V and 5 from J; bases not matched to a gene: 6. In nucleotides, the CDR3 is TGTGCCAGCAGCTTATTCCAGGGGGCTCAAGATACGCAGTATTTT. Its translation: CASSLFQGAQDTQYF. Complete variable domain (other parts from reference TRBV7-9 and TRBJ2-3): DTGVSQNPRHKITKRGQNVTFRCDPISEHNRLYWYRQTLGQGPEFLTYFQNEAQLEKSRLLSDRFSAERPKGSFSTLEIQRTEQGDSAMYLCASSLFQGAQDTQYFGPGTRLTVL.

A few counts support this clonotype. This chain connects TRBV13 to TRBJ2-1, with 7 bases matching TRBD1. CDR1 PRHDT and CDR2 FYEKMQ come from the germline V gene (reference sequence). The CDR3 covers 14 residues. Losses at the gene ends were 5 bases for V and 7 bases for J; bases not matched to a gene: 8. The chain's CDR3 is CASSIRGPENEQFF. The CDR3 region has the DNA TGTGCCAGCAGCATTAGGGGGCCGGAAAATGAGCAGTTCTTC.

This clonotype was counted at least ten times. V usage is TRBV7-2 and J usage is TRBJ2-3, with D perhaps matching TRBD1 or TRBD2 (5 bases each). This CDR3 has 13 amino acids. The ends were cut back, 5 bases at V and 3 bases at J, with 9 bases in the middle. Germline CDR1 reads SGHTA; CDR2 reads FQGNSA. CDR3 loop: CASSRDVTDTQYF. The CDR3 bases are TGTGCCAGCAGCCGGGACGTGACAGATACGCAGTATTTT.

This clonotype was seen at least ten times. This chain uses TRBV28 with TRBJ1-5, with D tentatively TRBD1 (5 bases). Germline V gene sequence: CDR1 MDHEN, CDR2 SYDVKM. This CDR3 is built from 14 residues. Deletions cut 6 bases from V and 2 bases from J, with 11 bases between. This CDR3 is CASSYLGGNQPQHF. The CDR3 DNA reads TGTGCCAGCAGCTACTTGGGGGGCAATCAGCCCCAGCATTTT.

Ten or more counts support this clonotype. The rearrangement uses TRBV11-2 and TRBJ2-7; 7 positions match TRBD2. Germline lookup yields CDR1 SGHAT and CDR2 FQNNGV. The J segment lost 2 bases and the V segment lost 3 bases, leaving 4 bases of the junction unmatched. The CDR3 covers 14 residues. Here the CDR3 reads CASSFEGGPYEQYF. The CDR3 DNA is TGTGCCAGCAGCTTTGAGGGAGGGCCCTACGAGCAGTACTTC.